This entry describes one TCR beta chain. Its specificity is unknown. This specimen belongs to a study of STAT3 mutations in large granular lymphocyte leukemia. Study in general: Canonical activating STAT3 mutations were detected in roughly half of the longitudinally sequenced T-LGLL patients. Study conclusions and caveats: Every T-cell large granular lymphocyte leukemia patient had at least one immunodominant TCR beta clonotype. Variable sampling intervals and differing treatment regimens complicated linking therapy response to TCR clonal burden changes. Some patients had persisting codominant clonotypes that could mask small clones.

Clones were read by immunoSEQ multiplex PCR, and TCRdb kept only the in-frame ones, dropping some. There are 5,000 or so clones in the sample; approximately 49% occur only once, and under 85% lies in the top ten. CDR1 is GTSNPN and CDR2 is SVGIG in the germline V gene (reference sequence). Germline trimming cut 8 bases from V and 5 bases from J; bases unmatched to any gene: 11. The CDR3 extends over 13 amino acids. The J gene is TRBJ2-5, the V gene TRBV30, with 7 bases lining up with TRBD1. The sequencing input was peripheral blood mononuclear cells. The TCR comes from a man in his 60s with T-cell large granular lymphocyte leukemia. Some clones in this sample may be carry-over from other donors' samples. The CDR3 DNA is TGTGCCACCAAGACAGGGTTCCGGGAGACCCAGTACTTC. Translated, it gives CATKTGFRETQYF. The variable domain in full, with the rest retrieved from reference TRBV30 and TRBJ2-5, is SQTIHQWPATLVQPVGSPLSLECTVEGTSNPNLYWYRQAAGRGLQLLFYSVGIGQISSEVPQNLSASRPQDRQFILSSKKLLLSDSGFYLCATKTGFRETQYFGPGTRLLVL.